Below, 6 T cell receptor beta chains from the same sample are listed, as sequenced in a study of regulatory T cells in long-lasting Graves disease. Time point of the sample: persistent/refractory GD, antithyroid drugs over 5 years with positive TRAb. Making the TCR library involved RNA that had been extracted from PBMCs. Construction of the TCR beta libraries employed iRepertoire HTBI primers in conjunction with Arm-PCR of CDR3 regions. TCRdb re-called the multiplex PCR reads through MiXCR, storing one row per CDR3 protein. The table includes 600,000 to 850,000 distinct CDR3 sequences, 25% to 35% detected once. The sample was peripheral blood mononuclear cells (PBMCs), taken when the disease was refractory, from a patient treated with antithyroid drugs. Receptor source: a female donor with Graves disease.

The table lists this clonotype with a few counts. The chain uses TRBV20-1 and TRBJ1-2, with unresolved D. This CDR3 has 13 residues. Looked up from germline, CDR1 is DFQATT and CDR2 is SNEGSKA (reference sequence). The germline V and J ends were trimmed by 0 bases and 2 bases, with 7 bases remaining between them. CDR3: CSARDRSNYGYTF. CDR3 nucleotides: TGCAGTGCTAGAGACCGATCAAACTATGGCTACACCTTC.

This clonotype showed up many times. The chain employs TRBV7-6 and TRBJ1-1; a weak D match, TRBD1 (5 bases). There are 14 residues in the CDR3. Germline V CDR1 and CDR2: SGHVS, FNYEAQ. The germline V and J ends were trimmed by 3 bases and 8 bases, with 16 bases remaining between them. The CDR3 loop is CASSFQGGVGEAFF. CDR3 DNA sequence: TGTGCCAGCAGCTTTCAGGGAGGGGTGGGCGAAGCTTTCTTT.

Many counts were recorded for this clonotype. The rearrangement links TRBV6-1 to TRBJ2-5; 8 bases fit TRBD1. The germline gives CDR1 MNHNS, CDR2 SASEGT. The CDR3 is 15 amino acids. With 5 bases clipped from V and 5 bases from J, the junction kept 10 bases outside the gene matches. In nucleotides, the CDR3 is TGTGCCAGCAGTCTACATCCAGGGGGCGCCGAGACCCAGTACTTC. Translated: CASSLHPGGAETQYF.

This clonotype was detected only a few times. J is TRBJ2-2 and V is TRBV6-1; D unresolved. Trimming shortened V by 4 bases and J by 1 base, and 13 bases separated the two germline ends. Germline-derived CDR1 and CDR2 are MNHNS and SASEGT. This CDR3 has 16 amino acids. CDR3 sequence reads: CASSVALLGNTGELFF. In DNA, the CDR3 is TGTGCCAGCAGTGTGGCCCTCCTTGGGAACACCGGGGAGCTGTTTTTT.

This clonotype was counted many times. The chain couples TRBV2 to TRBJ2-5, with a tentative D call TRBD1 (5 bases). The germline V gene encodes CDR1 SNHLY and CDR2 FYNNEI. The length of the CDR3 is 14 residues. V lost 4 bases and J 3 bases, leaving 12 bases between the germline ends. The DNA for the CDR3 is TGTGCCAGCAGTGCCGACAGAATCAAAGAGACCCAGTACTTC. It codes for CASSADRIKETQYF. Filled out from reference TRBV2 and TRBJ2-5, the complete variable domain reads EPEVTQTPSHQVTQMGQEVILRCVPISNHLYFYWYRQILGQKVEFLVSFYNNEISEKSEIFDDQFSVERPDGSNFTLKIRSTKLEDSAMYFCASSADRIKETQYFGPGTRLLVL.

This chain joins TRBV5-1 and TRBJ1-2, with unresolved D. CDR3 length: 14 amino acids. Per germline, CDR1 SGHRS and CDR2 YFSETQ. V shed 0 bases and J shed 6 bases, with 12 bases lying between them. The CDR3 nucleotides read TGCGCCAGCAGCTTGGCCCGAATTGGGGATGGCTACACCTTC. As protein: CASSLARIGDGYTF.